A selection of T cell receptor beta chains follows, all from one sample in a study of T cell responses to AZD1222 COVID-19 vaccine. Here immunoSEQ multiplex PCR was the method, and the copy in TCRdb shows in-frame clones only, minus some. The sample has about 150,000 clones; about nine tenths are singletons. Sample: peripheral blood, taken on day 0 of AZD1222 vaccination. Every receptor here comes from an adult in good health. CDR3s include the opening cysteine and the closing phenylalanine or tryptophan.

13 | TRBV2 | CAIRGEINEKLFF
13 | TRBV2 | CASMRGHNQPQHF
15 | TRBV2 | CASTSTTGDDYGYTF
13 | TRBV2 | CASSTGVSVKQYF
12 | TRBV6-2/TRBV6-3 | CASSYTSGEQYF
14 | TRBV6-5 | CASSFTVGNQPQHF
14 | TRBV4-2 | CASSPDRGGEKLFF
13 | TRBV7-3 | CASSLTGQGRQFF
15 | TRBV7-6 | CASSDGTGPSYEQYF
14 | TRBV6-6 | CASSLTGGTYGYTF
15 | TRBV7-3 | CASSPGRGTNNEQFF
14 | TRBV7-2 | CASSYSGGAETQYF
12 | TRBV19 | CASRNPGNTIYF
14 | TRBV11-2 | CASSLDPGTTEAFF
14 | TRBV3-1/TRBV3-2 | CASSQMPHTYEQYF
14 | TRBV6-6 | CASSTGQAGNTIYF
11 | TRBV19 | CAINIGTEAFF
16 | TRBV7-2 | CASSLVRAGGLSGYTF
15 | TRBV19 | CASNPRDGGNQPQHF
17 | TRBV5-1 | CASSSGLATAITDTQYF
16 | TRBV6-1 | CASSQGTGGDNYGYTF
13 | TRBV6-1 | CASSEQGADGYTF
12 | TRBV7-2 | CASSSDRNTQYF
14 | TRBV27 | CASSFGGGEETQYF
13 | TRBV11-2 | CASSLSDPYEQYF
13 | TRBV11-3 | CASSQTSSGEQFF
12 | TRBV7-9 | CASSVDRTEQFF
15 | TRBV19 | CASSREGGPRETQYF
14 | TRBV7-2 | CASSLDRGRYEQYF
13 | TRBV12-5 | CASGLGLSYEQFF
16 | TRBV7-2 | CASSFVAGGPGDTQYF
15 | TRBV7-2 | CASSAAGTVYNEQFF
14 | TRBV28 | CASSPQGGEETQYF
15 | TRBV19 | CASSISGTVNQPQHF
13 | TRBV9 | CASSPGTEEKLFF
14 | TRBV6-5 | CASRQGLRGKPQHF
12 | TRBV20-1 | CSASGRDYGYTF
11 | TRBV7-9 | CASSPQTGYTF
15 | TRBV19 | CASSMAGAMNTEAFF
16 | TRBV21-1 | CASSSGQGIANYGYTF
14 | TRBV5-1 | CASSLGRRGDIQYF
15 | TRBV3-1/TRBV3-2 | CASSLLGRYTDTQYF
17 | TRBV5-4 | CASSRGPSGGNTGELFF
19 | TRBV7-9 | CASSLGLAGGPPSTDTQYF
14 | TRBV3-1/TRBV3-2 | CASRQTGVNEKLFF
15 | TRBV19 | CASSIGLSGNQPQHF
14 | TRBV6-6 | CASSPGQGNEKLFF